The 10 T cell receptor beta chains in this list originate from one sample, sequenced in a study of T cells in Graves' hyperthyroidism and ophthalmopathy. Using RNA transcripts as the source, TCR beta CDR3 regions were amplified. First-round RT-PCR targeting the TCR CDR3 was performed with the HTBI primer set. MiXCR, run by TCRdb on the multiplex PCR reads, gives a single entry per CDR3 protein. The sample has about 380,000 distinct CDR3 sequences; about 13% are singletons. The sample comprised blood. The receptors derive from a man under 40 with Graves' hyperthyroidism that later progressed to Graves' ophthalmopathy.

This clonotype was detected a few times. The gene calls are TRBV25-1 and TRBJ1-2; D possibly corresponds to TRBD1 (5 bases). Germline values: CDR1 MGHDK, CDR2 SYGVNS. The V end lost 7 bases, the J end lost 8 bases, and 14 bases lay between the germline ends. The CDR3 extends over 12 amino acids. As DNA, the CDR3 is TGTGCCAGCACCACAGGCGACCGGGGCTACACCTTC. Residues: CASTTGDRGYTF.

As for this clonotype: A much larger clone is a single base away; this may be a read error. The chain couples TRBV28 to TRBJ2-7; 13 positions agree with TRBD2. This CDR3 is 13 amino acids long. Germline values: CDR1 MDHEN, CDR2 SYDVKM. The CDR3 region is CASRLAGGREQHF. The CDR3 DNA reads TGTGCCAGCAGACTAGCGGGGGGGCGCGAGCAGCACTTC.

This clonotype was seen at least ten times. The genes are TRBV12-3 or TRBV12-4 and TRBJ1-4; D uncertain. V was shortened by 1 base and J by 3 bases, with 9 bases between the two germline ends. The CDR3 spans 15 residues. In nucleotides, the CDR3 is TGTGCCAGCAGTTTAGGTTTGGCAGCTAATGAAAAACTGTTTTTT. Translating gives CASSLGLAANEKLFF.

This clonotype was counted at least ten times. This rearrangement joins TRBV6-5 to TRBJ1-1; 8 bases map to TRBD1. In germline, CDR1 is MNHEY, CDR2 SVGAGI. There are 15 residues in the CDR3. V shed 1 base, J shed 4 bases, and the junction held 5 bases outside the gene matches. The CDR3 DNA reads as TGTGCCAGCAGTTACTACGGGACAGGCCCCACTGAAGCTTTCTTT. The encoded protein is CASSYYGTGPTEAFF.

This sequence joins TRBV18 and TRBJ2-7; TRBD1 is a possible D gene (6 bases). The V and J ends lost 3 bases and 2 bases respectively, with 14 bases between them. The length of the CDR3 is 15 residues. Germline values: CDR1 KGHSH, CDR2 LQKENI. CDR3 nucleotide sequence: TGTGCCAGCTCACCTCAGGGGATTCAAGCCTACGAGCAGTACTTC. Its translation is CASSPQGIQAYEQYF.

This clonotype was counted at least ten times. This chain uses TRBV2 with TRBJ2-3; the D gene could be TRBD1 or TRBD2 (6 bases each). This CDR3 spans 17 amino acids. Trimming removed 2 bases from V and 0 bases from J, with 15 bases in between. Germline V gene lookup returns CDR1 SNHLY and CDR2 FYNNEI. The CDR3 spells CASSESPGAPSTDTQYF. The CDR3 DNA is TGTGCCAGCAGTGAAAGTCCGGGGGCCCCAAGCACAGATACGCAGTATTTT.

This clonotype was recorded at least ten times. The V gene is TRBV7-2, the J gene TRBJ1-1; D remains unclear. In germline, CDR1 is SGHTA, CDR2 FQGNSA. The germline V and J ends were trimmed by 1 base and 3 bases, with 24 bases remaining between them. This CDR3 has 19 amino acids. CDR3 region: CASSLVTGSKALGYTEAFF. The CDR3 region has the DNA TGTGCCAGCAGCTTAGTAACCGGGAGTAAAGCTTTGGGATACACTGAAGCTTTCTTT.

The CDR3 DNA follows: TGTGCCAGCAGTTACCCCCCCTGGGGGTGCACAGATACGCAGTATTTT. This sequence encodes CASSYPPWGCTDTQYF. The chain couples TRBV6-7 to TRBJ2-3; D may match TRBD1 or TRBD2 (5 bases each). TRBV6-7 is an open reading frame whose function is uncertain. V lost 2 bases, J lost 1 base, and 13 bases lay in between. The CDR3 covers 16 residues.

On this clonotype: Its ends do not fully match the called genes, so a read error is possible. The chain recombines TRBV4-1 with TRBJ1-2; D call uncertain. The CDR3 extends over 15 amino acids. The germline CDR1 and CDR2 sequences are MGHRA and YSYEKL. CDR3 sequence reads: CASSQDDTGSYGDTF. In nucleotides, the CDR3 is TGCGCCAGCAGCCAAGACGACACGGGGAGCTATGGCGACACCTTC.

About this clonotype itself: This may be a read error, as it is one base from a much larger clone. The chain couples TRBV5-5 to TRBJ1-3; D unclear. The germline V gene has CDR1 SGHKS and CDR2 YYEKEE (reference sequence). The CDR3 is 14 residues long. Trimming left V 2 bases short and J 1 base short, with 7 bases between. DNA for the CDR3: TGTGCCAGCAGCTTTGGTGCTTCTGGAAACACCATATATTTT. Translated, it gives CASSFGASGNTIYF.